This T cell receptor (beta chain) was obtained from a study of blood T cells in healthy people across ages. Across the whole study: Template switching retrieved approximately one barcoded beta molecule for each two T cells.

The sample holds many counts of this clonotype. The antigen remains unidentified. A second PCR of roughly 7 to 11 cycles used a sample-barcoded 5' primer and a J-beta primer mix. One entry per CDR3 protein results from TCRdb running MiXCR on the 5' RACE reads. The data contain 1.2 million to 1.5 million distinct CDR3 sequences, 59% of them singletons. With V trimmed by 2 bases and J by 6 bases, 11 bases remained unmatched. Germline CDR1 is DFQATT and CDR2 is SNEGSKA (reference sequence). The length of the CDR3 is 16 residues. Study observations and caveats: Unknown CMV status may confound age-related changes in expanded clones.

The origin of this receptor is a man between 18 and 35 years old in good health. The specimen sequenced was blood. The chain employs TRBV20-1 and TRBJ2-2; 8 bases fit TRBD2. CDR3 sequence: CSARPPSGGESGELFF. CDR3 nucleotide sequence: TGCAGTGCTAGACCCCCCTCGGGGGGGGAGTCCGGGGAGCTGTTTTTT.